This TCR beta chain was sequenced in a study of T cells in Graves' hyperthyroidism and ophthalmopathy. Turning to the study itself: Prior to any treatment, at the point of initial diagnosis, peripheral blood was collected. Overall study findings and caveats: Model output signaled ophthalmopathy a median roughly 6.1 months ahead of onset. Most clonotypes expanded in thyroid above 0.001 were likewise present in blood.

TCR beta CDR3 regions were amplified from RNA. HTBI primers drove first-round RT-PCR of the TCR CDR3. TCRdb re-derived calls from the multiplex PCR reads in MiXCR, one entry per CDR3 protein. The sample consists of 450,000 to 650,000 distinct CDR3 sequences, more than 13% of them appearing once. Looked up from germline, CDR1 is DFQATT and CDR2 is SNEGSKA (reference sequence). The CDR3 extends over 14 amino acids. V lost 0 bases to trimming and J lost 7 bases, with 15 bases between them. To note about this clonotype: What it binds is unknown.

This sequence originates from a woman between 18 and 29 years old with Graves' ophthalmopathy. The chain carries TRBV20-1 and TRBJ1-2; D is possibly TRBD1 (6 bases). The sequenced sample was blood. The CDR3 coding sequence is TGCAGTGCTAGAGAGGGGCAGGGGACTTCTGGCTACACCTTC. It yields the protein CSAREGQGTSGYTF.